Listed here are 19 T cell receptor beta chains from one sample, sequenced in a study of OX40 agonist ivuxolimab in advanced cancers. Repertoires were generated with immunoSEQ multiplex PCR, while TCRdb's copy carries only in-frame clones and drops some. The sample records around 70,000 clones, 70% to 90% being singletons. The sequenced sample was CD4+ or CD8+ T cells sorted from blood, obtained in a trial of the OX40 agonist ivuxolimab. The origin of the receptors is an adult with an advanced solid tumor such as melanoma, head and neck, liver or kidney cancer.

By proportion, this clone is medium-sized (0.01 to 0.1%). V and J are TRBV13 and TRBJ1-1, with TRBD1 matching over 10 bases. Germline CDR1 reads PRHDT; CDR2 reads FYEKMQ (reference sequence). The CDR3 consists of 15 residues. V shed 6 bases and J 10 bases; nucleotides not matched to a gene: 14. The DNA for the CDR3 is TGTGCCAGCAGGGTGACAGGGGGCGAGGCGTTTTCAGCTTTCTTT. Translation gives CASRVTGGEAFSAFF.

J is TRBJ2-1 and V is TRBV18; 16 nucleotides align to TRBD2. CDR3 length equals 16 residues. Germline V gene data show CDR1 as KGHSH and CDR2 as LQKENI. Trimming removed 5 bases from V and 10 bases from J; junction bases left unmatched: 8. CDR3 loop: CASSAGTSGRATEQFF. The CDR3 nucleotides are TGTGCCAGCTCAGCCGGGACTAGCGGGAGGGCCACCGAGCAGTTCTTC.

This clone appeared a single time. The chain couples TRBV6-5 to TRBJ2-1; 7 nucleotides align to TRBD2. Per germline, CDR1 MNHEY and CDR2 SVGAGI. V shed 2 bases and J 7 bases; nucleotides not matched to a gene: 2. This CDR3 has 13 amino acids. The CDR3 region has the DNA TGTGCCAGCAGTTACGGCGGGAGAAATGAGCAGTTCTTC. It translates to CASSYGGRNEQFF.

The chain employs TRBV18 and TRBJ2-7; no clear D gene. The CDR3 runs to 13 residues. CDR1 KGHSH and CDR2 LQKENI come from the germline V gene. Trimming removed 3 bases at V and 2 bases at J, with 8 bases between. Here the CDR3 reads CASSPRGAYEQYF. CDR3 nucleotide sequence: TGTGCCAGCTCACCGAGAGGAGCCTACGAGCAGTACTTC.

The rearrangement joins TRBV28 to TRBJ1-5, with 7 bases fitting TRBD1. V lost 3 bases and J lost 5; bases outside the gene matches: 10. CDR1 is MDHEN and CDR2 is SYDVKM in the germline V gene. The CDR3 consists of 16 residues. The CDR3 region has the DNA TGTGCCAGCAGTTTGCTGAGCAGGGGGGACGATCAGCCCCAGCATTTT. This sequence encodes CASSLLSRGDDQPQHF. The complete variable domain, with remaining parts taken from reference TRBV28 and TRBJ1-5, reads DVKVTQSSRYLVKRTGEKVFLECVQDMDHENMFWYRQDPGLGLRLIYFSYDVKMKEKGDIPEGYSVSREKKERFSLILESASTNQTSMYLCASSLLSRGDDQPQHFGDGTRLSIL.

This clone has only one observation. The V and J genes are TRBV7-9 and TRBJ2-1, with 8 bases that match TRBD1. Germline V lookup: CDR1 SEHNR, CDR2 FQNEAQ (reference sequence). V shed 2 bases and J 5 bases; nucleotides not matched to a gene: 2. CDR3 size: 14 residues. Here the CDR3 reads CASSLLDRDNEQFF. As DNA, the CDR3 is TGTGCCAGCAGCTTATTGGACAGGGACAATGAGCAGTTCTTC.

The chain has TRBV5-1 and TRBJ1-1; 7 bases map to TRBD1. The CDR3 contains 15 residues. V dropped 0 bases and J dropped 3; count of bases not matched to a gene: 5. The germline V gene encodes CDR1 SGHRS and CDR2 YFSETQ. The CDR3 sequence is CASSLASTGYTEAFF. The CDR3 region has the DNA TGCGCCAGCAGCTTGGCCTCGACAGGGTACACTGAAGCTTTCTTT.

The rearrangement joins TRBV7-7 to TRBJ2-1; TRBD2 matches at 9 bases. The CDR3 contains 15 residues. Germline V lookup: CDR1 SSHAT, CDR2 FNYEAQ (reference sequence). The junction had 5 bases not matched to a gene; V was cut back by 1 base and J by 7 bases. The CDR3 here is CASSLGASGINEQFF. As DNA, the CDR3 is TGTGCCAGCAGCTTAGGAGCTAGCGGGATAAATGAGCAGTTCTTC.

The V call is TRBV2, the J call TRBJ1-3; D is undetermined. This CDR3 region has 19 residues. The germline V gene has CDR1 SNHLY and CDR2 FYNNEI. V lost 2 bases and J lost 0, with 20 bases in between. CDR3 in DNA: TGTGCCAGCAGTGAACACCCACCTAAAGCTATAAACTCTGGAAACACCATATATTTT. This encodes CASSEHPPKAINSGNTIYF.

This clone was seen just once. V gene TRBV9 combines with J gene TRBJ1-6; possibly TRBD1 for D (5 bases). The CDR3 is 15 residues long. The V and J ends lost 4 bases and 5 bases respectively, with 13 bases between them. The germline CDR1 and CDR2 sequences are SGDLS and YYNGEE. DNA of the CDR3: TGTGCCAGCAGCAGGGTAGGGGCTCATAATTCACCCCTCCACTTT. Its protein product is CASSRVGAHNSPLHF.

This clone has a single count. The chain is built from TRBV7-3 and TRBJ2-6; D is perhaps TRBD1 (6 bases). Trimming took 4 bases from V and 3 from J, leaving 13 bases between them. Germline values: CDR1 SGHTA, CDR2 FQGTGA. This CDR3 contains 16 residues. The DNA of the CDR3 is TGTGCCAGCAGCTCTACTACAGGGAGTGGGGCCAACGTCCTGACTTTC. As protein: CASSSTTGSGANVLTF.

The chain uses TRBV2 and TRBJ1-4; D uncertain. V gave up 4 bases and J gave up 5 bases, with 14 bases separating them. This CDR3 contains 15 residues. Per the germline V gene, CDR1 is SNHLY and CDR2 is FYNNEI. CDR3 nucleotides: TGTGCCAGCAGTGGGGCCAAGGTTCTCAATGAAAAACTGTTTTTT. The encoded protein is CASSGAKVLNEKLFF.

The J gene is TRBJ1-5, the V gene TRBV2; possible D gene TRBD1, 5 bases. The CDR3 loop spans 15 amino acids. Trimming left V 0 bases short and J 10 bases short, with 16 bases between. The germline V gene has CDR1 SNHLY and CDR2 FYNNEI. In nucleotides, the CDR3 is TGTGCCAGCAGTGAAGCGCGCGGCGGAGGGGTTCCCCAGCATTTT. It yields the protein CASSEARGGGVPQHF. Based on the CDR3 plus reference TRBV2 and TRBJ1-5, the full variable domain is EPEVTQTPSHQVTQMGQEVILRCVPISNHLYFYWYRQILGQKVEFLVSFYNNEISEKSEIFDDQFSVERPDGSNFTLKIRSTKLEDSAMYFCASSEARGGGVPQHFGDGTRLSIL.

This clone was observed a single time. This chain uses TRBV7-8 with TRBJ2-7, with D tentatively TRBD1 or TRBD2 (5 bases each). Germline assignment: CDR1 SGHVS and CDR2 FQNEAQ. Between the trimmed V and J ends, which lost 0 bases and 1 base, there was a span of 16 bases. This CDR3 is 17 amino acids long. CDR3 nucleotides: TGTGCCAGCAGCTTAGCGGGTAGGGGACGTGGATCCTACGAGCAGTACTTC. It codes for CASSLAGRGRGSYEQYF.

The chain has TRBV5-1 and TRBJ2-1; 9 nucleotides agree with TRBD2. CDR3 length: 15 amino acids. The germline gives CDR1 SGHRS, CDR2 YFSETQ. Trimming cost V 4 bases and J 6 bases; bases outside gene matches: 8. The CDR3 bases are TGCGCCAGCAGCCCTATAGCGGGAGAAGCCAATGAGCAGTTCTTC. Translated: CASSPIAGEANEQFF.

J is TRBJ1-5 and V is TRBV6-6, with D unresolved. Germline V CDR1 and CDR2: MNHNY, SVGAGI (reference sequence). Trimming stripped 7 bases from V and 2 bases from J, with 12 bases between. This CDR3 has 14 residues. CDR3 loop: CASKAELGNQPQHF. CDR3 DNA sequence: TGTGCCAGCAAAGCGGAGTTAGGCAATCAGCCCCAGCATTTT.

In its sample, this clone was seen many times. The rearrangement uses TRBV6-6 and TRBJ2-7, with 10 bases that match TRBD1. The ends lost 8 bases at V and 4 bases at J; junction bases unmatched: 11. The CDR3 length is 15 residues. Germline lookup yields CDR1 MNHNY and CDR2 SVGAGI (reference sequence). The CDR3 DNA reads TGTGCCAGCTCAGACCCGGGACAGGGGCTGTACGAGCAGTACTTC. Protein product: CASSDPGQGLYEQYF.

The chain carries TRBV30 and TRBJ2-5; maybe TRBD2 (5 bases). Trimming took off 0 bases at V and 4 bases at J, with 6 bases between the two ends. Germline V gives CDR1 GTSNPN, CDR2 SVGIG (reference sequence). This CDR3 spans 12 amino acids. The CDR3 spells CAWSVLVETQYF. In nucleotides, the CDR3 is TGTGCCTGGAGTGTACTAGTAGAGACCCAGTACTTC.

The rearrangement uses TRBV7-2 and TRBJ1-5, with D possibly being TRBD1 (5 bases). Trimming shortened V by 4 bases and J by 5 bases, and 12 bases separated the two germline ends. Germline V CDR1 and CDR2: SGHTA, FQGNSA. This CDR3 contains 14 residues. This chain's CDR3 is CASSSLGGDQPQHF. CDR3 nucleotide sequence: TGTGCCAGCAGCTCTTTAGGAGGGGATCAGCCCCAGCATTTT.